The clone carrying this TCR gamma chain was observed a single time. This sample is drawn from a study of gamma-delta T cells after stem cell transplantation. TCRdb ran CATT on the RT-PCR reads. The sample consists of some 150 gamma-chain clones, approximately 52% of them appearing once. V lost 1 base, J lost 6 bases, and 6 bases stayed unmatched. The CDR3 runs 17 residues. Germline CDR1 is GITISATS and CDR2 is ISYDGTV (reference sequence). The TCR originated in a human donor. It is not recorded whose cells these are; they may come from a transplant donor. The V call is TRGV9, the J call TRGJP. Matching the DNA to germline supplied the J gene, which TCRdb does not give. The sample was gamma-delta T cells. CDR3 residues: CALWEVTSELGKKIKVF. The CDR3 DNA is TGTGCCTTGTGGGAGGTAACCTCAGAGTTGGGCAAAAAAATCAAGGTATTT.